The text below deals with one T cell receptor beta chain. The germline gives CDR1 SEHNR, CDR2 FQNEAQ (reference sequence). The CDR3 length is 15 residues. Deletions cut 3 bases from V and 1 base from J, with 9 bases between. Here immunoSEQ multiplex PCR was the method, and the copy in TCRdb shows in-frame clones only, minus some. The sample gives about 21,000 clones, roughly 85% of which show up once; around 7.6% is in the top ten. This record comes from a study of blood T cell repertoires in COVID-19. V gene TRBV7-9 combines with J gene TRBJ2-2; D perhaps matches TRBD2 (5 bases). Sequenced material: peripheral blood. The source is a human donor with active COVID-19. The donor label of this sample is uncertain. CDR3 sequence (DNA): TGTGCCAGCAGCTTTGGGGAGATGAACACCGGGGAGCTGTTTTTT. Amino acids: CASSFGEMNTGELFF.